The subject of this entry is one T cell receptor beta chain. Treatment given: oral pan-JAK inhibitor, 5-10 mg twice daily. A FACSAria was used to sort CD4+ and CD8+ T cells. These cells came from PBMCs. RNA extraction was followed by reverse transcription into cDNA, which acted as the sequencing template. Profiling relied on immunoSEQ multiplex PCR, and the TCRdb table lists in-frame clones only, not all of them. The data show 150,000 to 200,000 clones, with about 65% seen just once and about 1.3% held by the top ten. These data come from a study of CD8+ T cells in alopecia areata. This receptor was taken from a human donor with alopecia areata. The sample was CD4+ T cells sorted from blood, taken around week 50, from a patient treated with tofacitinib.

The CDR3 loop is CAWSLGGAGTGELFF. The CDR3 coding sequence is TGTGCCTGGAGTCTCGGGGGGGCCGGCACCGGGGAGCTGTTTTTT. The chain couples TRBV30 to TRBJ2-2, with TRBD2 matching 8 bases. V dropped 2 bases and J dropped 4; count of bases not matched to a gene: 6. This CDR3 comprises 15 residues. Germline assignment: CDR1 GTSNPN and CDR2 SVGIG (reference sequence).